This TCR beta chain was identified during a study of beta chain features in type 1 diabetes. The entirety of the isolated RNA underwent reverse transcription, so expressed TCRB transcripts were sequenced. Assay: immunoSEQ multiplex PCR; the TCRdb copy retains only in-frame clones and omits some. The sample has about 220,000 clones; under 13% are singletons. This CDR3 comprises 17 residues. Looked up from germline, CDR1 is SEHNR and CDR2 is FQNEAQ (reference sequence). V lost 0 bases and J lost 5; bases outside the gene matches: 8. Study outcomes and limitations: High TCR expression in some cells could lead to their over-representation in cDNA sequencing.

Comment on this clone: What it binds is not known.

The chain is built from TRBV7-9 and TRBJ2-1, with TRBD1 matching over 9 bases. This receptor was identified in a young man in good health. Sequences were obtained from central memory CD4+ T cells from blood. For the CDR3, the DNA is TGTGCCAGCAGCTTAGCGGTGGGACAGGGCCGACACAATGAGCAGTTCTTC. This encodes CASSLAVGQGRHNEQFF. Full variable domain (missing parts from reference TRBV7-9 and TRBJ2-1): DTGVSQNPRHKITKRGQNVTFRCDPISEHNRLYWYRQTLGQGPEFLTYFQNEAQLEKSRLLSDRFSAERPKGSFSTLEIQRTEQGDSAMYLCASSLAVGQGRHNEQFFGPGTRLTVL.